This T cell receptor beta chain was observed in a study of T cell changes during pregnancy in multiple sclerosis. CDR3 length: 14 amino acids. After removal of 8 bases from V and 3 bases from J, the junction contained 6 bases not matched to a gene. CDR1 is MNHNS and CDR2 is SASEGT in the germline V gene. Data came from immunoSEQ multiplex PCR; TCRdb stores just in-frame clones and leaves some out. The sample records some 71,000 clones, about 92% being singletons. The genes are TRBV6-1 and TRBJ1-2; TRBD1 aligns across 10 bases. The source of this sequence is a female donor with multiple sclerosis, enrolled in a pregnancy study. The specimen was peripheral blood, collected after pregnancy. The CDR3 bases are TGTGCCAGCGTTAAGACAGGGGGCCACTATGGCTACACCTTC. This sequence encodes CASVKTGGHYGYTF.